This TCR beta chain was captured by sequencing in a study of cytomegalovirus exposure and HLA in healthy donors (TCRdb year 2017). Concerning the study at large: An earlier analysis of some 500 of the donors reported about 250 Gb of sequence data and 100 million to 140 million unique TCR beta sequences from around 200 million T cells. A later genetic analysis took genome-wide SNP genotypes for about three fifths of the roughly 700 donors and used that subset as a discovery cohort. Rather than drawing on any new phenotypic data, the later analysis identified candidate immune exposures from TCR beta sequences and the way those sequences occurred across donors. Both class I and class II loci were covered by HLA typing, at four-digit resolution. The study profiled the T cell repertoires of under 700 subjects by immunosequencing and related them to cytomegalovirus serostatus. Alongside the repertoire data, information on donor age, sex, ethnicity and CMV serostatus was compiled. The study aimed to test whether signatures of past pathogen exposure could be identified by cataloging public T cell receptors. Among 398 genotyped donors of the cohort, an average of about 240,000 unique TCR beta nucleotide sequences were sequenced per donor, roughly a sixth of them non-productive. Along with the roughly 710-subject first cohort, a separate validation cohort of approximately 110 different subjects was used. Every repertoire in the discovery cohort had been generated on one and the same sequencing platform. An earlier analysis of a few hundred of the donors applied high-throughput TCR beta sequencing to assess whether each TCR beta V gene segment acted as functional or pseudogenic. To predict cytomegalovirus infection status, the study combined high-throughput TCR immunosequencing, statistical association of individual TCRs with disease status, and machine learning. A later analysis re-examined previously published TCR beta repertoires from 600 to 700 donors and added high-resolution HLA genotyping to investigate patterns of TCR occurrence. The genetic ancestry cluster associated with self-reported Caucasian donors included roughly 84% of the roughly 400 genotyped donors. Five DR-DQ haplotypes were handled as single units for association and clustering because linkage in the cohort was strong. An early release covering approximately 600 HLA-typed donors comprised roughly 300 gigabases of sequencing data and about 90 million unique TCR sequences. Typing coverage varied by locus: roughly 629-640 donors for A, B, C, DRB1 and DQB1; roughly 520 for DQA1; around 610 for DPA1; fewer than 480 for DPB1.

V is shortened by 5 bases, J by 4 bases, and the region joining them spans 14 bases. The germline V gene gives CDR1 as SNHLY and CDR2 as FYNNEI. The CDR3 contains 14 residues, cysteine and phenylalanine counted. Kept here is only the CDR3 DNA, which spans 42 bases and is read in frame from base 1. The cohort was made up of about 610 healthy bone marrow donors. At the time of sampling, all cohort members were nominally healthy, though unrecorded immune exposures were likely present. The donor was CMV seropositive and was included in the group of almost 300 seropositive cohort members. A peripheral blood sample was provided by each donor, and peripheral blood mononuclear cells were used for TCR beta sequencing. Genomic DNA was extracted from the blood cell samples with the Qiagen DNeasy Blood Extraction Kit. For this clone: This clone's antigen is unknown.

Study-wide conclusions, independent of this receptor: Specific HLA alleles were associated with 15,000 to 20,000 TCR beta sequences at a false discovery rate of 0.05 in a later analysis. A later genetic analysis associated a missense DCLRE1C variant with V-gene and J-gene trimming of TCR beta chains, and an independent cohort replicated the association. Strong co-occurrence of HLA alleles, especially DR and DQ, made assigning TCR associations to individual alleles difficult. In a later analysis, HLA-associated TCR beta chains were found to be more clonally expanded and to have lower generation probabilities than equally common non-associated chains. For the cohort, immune exposure information was limited to CMV serostatus. The presence/absence analyses assumed that sequencing depth was roughly uniform across donors, and that assumption may not be true. Because some donors lacked HLA typing at each locus, the association tests relied only on the typed subset. In this cohort, only TCR beta chains were sequenced, and detectable features were limited by the absence of alpha or paired-chain data. In a later analysis, TCR association rates were found to vary across HLA loci, with the most associated TCRs seen for DRB1 alleles and the fewest for HLA-C alleles. Linkage disequilibrium might explain the correlated functional status among segregating V segments, but an unknown experimental factor could not be ruled out. In a later analysis, most CMV-associated TCR beta chains were found to appear HLA-restricted, with HLA associations seemingly driven largely by CMV exposure. It was suggested by the authors that the approach could potentially be generalized to other disease states and immunological phenotypes. In a later genetic analysis, fewer N-insertions in productive TCRs were reported among donors in an Asian-associated ancestry cluster than the roughly 710-donor mean. Most TCR sequences were observed very rarely across donors, whereas some public TCRs were present in many individuals. A group of highly shared sequence variants was considered likely to be a technical artifact of the sequencing pipeline. In an earlier analysis of about 600 of the donors, most TCR beta V segments appeared in productive rearrangements about 87% or about 30% of the time, broadly matching IMGT annotations. In vitro tests confirmed that three of the cytomegalovirus-associated TCR beta chains recognize cytomegalovirus antigens. The study listed approximately 160 TCR beta chains as associated with cytomegalovirus. In a later analysis, several top co-occurrence clusters were reported to appear linked to parvovirus B19, influenza, CMV and Epstein-Barr virus. A further reported finding was that TCR beta sequences accurately predicted the HLA-A and HLA-B alleles for most subjects in the first cohort. The classifier was reported to diagnose cytomegalovirus status with high specificity and sensitivity in both the original and validation cohorts. Some IMGT-functional V segments, including TRBV6-2 and TRBV6-3, could not be distinguished by the 87-base-pair reads and were therefore excluded. Because counts were too low, some 16 rarely observed V segments, including chromosome 9 orphons, were excluded from the earlier analysis of some 590 of the donors.

The library was generated by the immunoSEQ multiplex PCR assay. For the multiplex PCR, a mixture combining 60 forward primers for TCR Vbeta segments and 13 reverse primers for TCR Jbeta segments was used. A multiplex PCR assay on genomic DNA amplified the CDR3 region of rearranged TCR beta genes. The Illumina HiSeq System was used to sequence the amplified TCR beta libraries as 87-base-pair reads. In the original analysis: A later analysis counted some 74 million unique TCR beta chains across the 700 or so repertoires, and approximately 11 million of these chains were shared by at least two donors. A nearest-neighbor algorithm error-corrected the raw reads and collapsed the reads into unique sequences, merging closely related sequences to remove PCR and sequencing errors. CDR3 sequences were aligned to IMGT reference sequences to assign V, D and J gene segments. For a sequence to be retained, a match of at least six nucleotides was required to both a V gene segment and a J gene segment. Rearrangements were classified as productive when the CDR3 lacked stop codons and remained in frame with V and J, and all other rearrangements were classified as non-productive. CDR3 was defined according to IMGT convention as the region running from the second conserved V-encoded cysteine to the conserved J-encoded phenylalanine. The earlier analysis of about 530 of the donors excluded any sequence lacking an unambiguous match to a single V gene segment. An earlier analysis of almost 600 of the donors classified V segments as functional when productive rearrangements were above 56.7% and as segregating when the standard deviation between donors was above 5%. To diagnose cytomegalovirus status from the catalog of TCR beta chain sequences, a statistical classification framework was built. In a later analysis, TCR nucleotide sequences were compared against IMGT/GENE-DB human TR gene sequences so that V and J genes could be assigned. Using the TCRdist pipeline, a later analysis assigned CDR3 sequences along with most-parsimonious VDJ recombination scenarios. In a later analysis, every TCR beta chain was defined by the combination of its CDR3 amino acid sequence and its V-gene family, and reads without a unique V-gene family were dropped. To address suspected cross-contamination and a sequencing artifact, a later analysis removed over 500 highly shared, low-generation-probability nucleotide sequences. In a later analysis, a clonal expansion index for each public chain was calculated from normalized within-repertoire ranks of inferred template counts. In a later analysis, generation probabilities were computed using a VDJ recombination model fitted to out-of-frame rearrangements, and the results were checked against IGoR. In a later analysis, TCR-TCR, TCR-HLA and TCR-CMV co-occurrence was scored with hypergeometric tests, and a repertoire-size bias correction was applied to TCR pairs. To estimate false discovery rates, a later analysis permuted the HLA or CMV assignments 20 times. In a later analysis, co-occurring TCRs were grouped using DBSCAN, with TCRdist sequence similarity added in when clustering inside HLA-allele-positive subsets. Repertoires with fewer than 30,000 or more than 120,000 public chains were left out of co-occurrence clustering, as were about 5 repertoires with anomalous nucleotide sharing. TCRdb carries this immuneACCESS record with in-frame sequences only. Its versions omit some clonotypes, under half of them owing to an unresolved V gene in the studies checked, with the rest unexplained. The V and J calls and clone size come from that table; D and trimming were worked out from the DNA. This sample's table contains about 88,000 clones. The ten largest account for 5.5% to 6.5% of the sample.

This receptor chain uses TRBV2 and TRBJ1-2; TRBD1 is possibly the D segment (6 matching bases). The TCR originated in a girl between 5 and 17 years old in good health and CMV-seropositive. Sequencing was performed on PBMCs. This receptor carries the CDR3 CASSQGGVGYGYTF. The DNA sequence is as follows: TGTGCCAGCAGTCAAGGGGGGGTCGGCTATGGCTACACCTTC.